One and the same sample provided the 13 T cell receptor beta chains below, sequenced in a study of blood T cell repertoires in COVID-19. Produced via immunoSEQ multiplex PCR; TCRdb's table is partial and in-frame only. The data contain approximately 300,000 clones, approximately 92% of them singletons. Sequenced sample: PBMCs or T cells enriched from blood (not recorded which). Receptors were obtained from a woman aged 25 to 39 who had recovered from COVID-19.

The chain recombines TRBV5-6 with TRBJ2-7; 7 nucleotides align to TRBD2. J was trimmed by 6 bases and V by 4 bases; bases with no gene match: 7. The germline CDR1 and CDR2 sequences are SGHDT and YYEEEE. CDR3 length equals 13 residues. In DNA form, the CDR3 reads TGTGCCAGCAGCCCGACTAGCCTCGCCGAGCAGTACTTC. Its protein is CASSPTSLAEQYF.

This clone was detected a few times. The gene calls are TRBV15 and TRBJ2-7; D is uncertain. The CDR3 consists of 13 residues. Germline V gene sequence: CDR1 LNHNV, CDR2 YYDKDF (reference sequence). Trimming stripped 1 base from V and 2 bases from J, with 6 bases between. The CDR3 coding sequence is TGTGCCACCAGCAGAGTACTAACCTACGAGCAGTACTTC. It specifies CATSRVLTYEQYF.

V gene TRBV7-3 combines with J gene TRBJ2-3; TRBD1 agrees at 7 bases. The V segment lost 2 bases and the J segment 3 bases; nucleotides outside the gene matches: 5. The CDR3 covers 15 residues. CDR1 is SGHTA, CDR2 FQGTGA, per germline. CDR3 DNA sequence: TGTGCCAGCAGCTTAGCGACAGGGACGACAGATACGCAGTATTTT. Amino acids: CASSLATGTTDTQYF.

In its sample, this clone was seen a few times. V usage is TRBV5-4 and J usage is TRBJ2-3, with no clear D. The germline V gene has CDR1 SGHNT and CDR2 YYREEE (reference sequence). The CDR3 is 14 residues long. V lost 0 bases and J lost 3, with 8 bases in between. The DNA for the CDR3 is TGTGCCAGCAGCTTGGCCCGGTTAACAGATACGCAGTATTTT. This codes for CASSLARLTDTQYF.

This chain uses TRBV28 with TRBJ2-7; D remains unclear. Germline V gene data show CDR1 as MDHEN and CDR2 as SYDVKM. Trimming pared 5 bases from V and 0 bases from J, leaving 14 bases between. The CDR3 contains 15 residues. The CDR3 sequence is CASSKIDFSSYEQYF. The CDR3 nucleotides are TGTGCCAGCAGTAAAATTGACTTTAGCTCCTACGAGCAGTACTTC.

The chain couples TRBV30 to TRBJ1-5; unclear D gene. V lost 2 bases and J 4 bases, leaving 9 bases between the germline ends. The germline gives CDR1 GTSNPN, CDR2 SVGIG (reference sequence). The CDR3 sequence is 13 residues long. This CDR3 is CAWSTRENQPQHF. The CDR3 bases are TGTGCCTGGAGTACGAGGGAAAATCAGCCCCAGCATTTT.

The chain couples TRBV15 to TRBJ1-2; D is unclear. This CDR3 is 14 amino acids long. Looked up from germline, CDR1 is LNHNV and CDR2 is YYDKDF (reference sequence). Trimming removed 0 bases at V and 6 bases at J, with 11 bases between. The CDR3 spells CATSRDLSGNGYTF. DNA for the CDR3: TGTGCCACCAGCAGAGATCTATCAGGAAATGGCTACACCTTC. Supplemented by reference TRBV15 and TRBJ1-2, the full variable domain reads DAMVIQNPRYQVTQFGKPVTLSCSQTLNHNVMYWYQQKSSQAPKLLFHYYDKDFNNEADTPDNFQSRRPNTSFCFLDIRSPGLGDTAMYLCATSRDLSGNGYTFGSGTRLTVV.

With respect to this clone: In the same sample, other DNA sequences code for this CDR3. The chain combines TRBV18 with TRBJ2-1, with 13 bases lining up with TRBD2. The CDR3 length is 15 residues. The J segment lost 7 bases and the V segment lost 2 bases, leaving 2 bases of the junction unmatched. Germline lookup yields CDR1 KGHSH and CDR2 LQKENI. CDR3 amino acids: CASSPGTSGINEQFF. Here the CDR3 DNA reads TGTGCCAGCTCACCAGGGACTAGCGGGATTAATGAGCAGTTCTTC.

This clone was seen just once. This sequence joins TRBV28 and TRBJ1-5; 7 nucleotides match TRBD1. Germline CDR1 reads MDHEN; CDR2 reads SYDVKM. The trim removed 3 bases at V and 4 bases at J, leaving 12 bases unmatched. This CDR3 is 17 amino acids long. CDR3 sequence (DNA): TGTGCCAGCAGTTTGGTTTTATGGGGACAGAGTAATCAGCCCCAGCATTTT. Its translation: CASSLVLWGQSNQPQHF.

This rearrangement joins TRBV7-9 to TRBJ1-6; a weak D match, TRBD1 (6 bases). V was pared by 1 base and J by 7 bases, with 8 bases between. CDR1 and CDR2 (germline): SEHNR, FQNEAQ (reference sequence). The CDR3 is 14 amino acids. The CDR3 sequence is CASSLEGVNSPLHF. The DNA of the CDR3 is TGTGCCAGCAGCTTAGAGGGGGTCAATTCACCCCTCCACTTT.

This sequence joins TRBV7-9 and TRBJ1-1, with D perhaps matching TRBD1 (6 bases). The CDR3 has 17 amino acids. Germline assignment: CDR1 SEHNR and CDR2 FQNEAQ (reference sequence). The ends were cut back, 7 bases at V and 4 bases at J, with 25 bases in the middle. The CDR3 DNA follows: TGTGCCAGCACCGAGCTCCCAAGGACAGTAAGATCCACTGAAGCTTTCTTT. Translated: CASTELPRTVRSTEAFF.

The V gene is TRBV4-1, the J gene TRBJ2-2; 9 bases are a match to TRBD1. The CDR3 sequence is 17 residues long. Germline V CDR1 and CDR2: MGHRA, YSYEKL. Unmatched junction bases numbered 6, after V lost 1 base and J lost 3 bases. CDR3 coding DNA: TGCGCCAGCAGCCAAGGGCCGGGACAGGGTGACACCGGGGAGCTGTTTTTT. Translation gives CASSQGPGQGDTGELFF.

The DNA of the CDR3 is TGCGCCAGCAGCTTTCGCCGAGCGGGAGGAGGCACCGGGGAGCTGTTTTTT. Protein: CASSFRRAGGGTGELFF. The chain is built from TRBV5-1 and TRBJ2-2; 9 bases fit TRBD2. The CDR3 loop spans 17 amino acids. The V segment lost 2 bases and the J segment 4 bases; nucleotides outside the gene matches: 9. Germline V CDR1 and CDR2: SGHRS, YFSETQ.